This T cell receptor (beta chain) was sequenced in a study of CD8+CD57+ T cells in acquired aplastic anemia. Germline CDR1 and CDR2: MRHNA and SNTAGT. Trimming removed 6 bases from V and 1 base from J; junction bases left unmatched: 6. The CDR3 has 15 amino acids. In this sample, this clonotype turned up a few times. TCR beta VDJ and CDR3 were profiled, and genomic DNA was the template. TCRdb fed the reads into MiXCR, producing one record per CDR3 protein. The sample gives about 200,000 distinct CDR3 sequences, about 62% of which show up once; roughly 50% is in the top ten. Sequencing was done on patients that had shown CD8+CD57+ cell expansion by flow cytometry.

This TCR was recovered from a human donor with aplastic anemia. The sequencing sample was made of sorted CD4+, CD8+, or CD8+CD57+ T cells (not recorded which) from PBMCs. This chain uses TRBV6-4 with TRBJ2-3; 8 positions agree with TRBD1. CDR3 sequence: CASSGTGGGTDTQYF. CDR3 in DNA: TGTGCCAGCAGCGGTACAGGGGGAGGCACAGATACGCAGTATTTT.